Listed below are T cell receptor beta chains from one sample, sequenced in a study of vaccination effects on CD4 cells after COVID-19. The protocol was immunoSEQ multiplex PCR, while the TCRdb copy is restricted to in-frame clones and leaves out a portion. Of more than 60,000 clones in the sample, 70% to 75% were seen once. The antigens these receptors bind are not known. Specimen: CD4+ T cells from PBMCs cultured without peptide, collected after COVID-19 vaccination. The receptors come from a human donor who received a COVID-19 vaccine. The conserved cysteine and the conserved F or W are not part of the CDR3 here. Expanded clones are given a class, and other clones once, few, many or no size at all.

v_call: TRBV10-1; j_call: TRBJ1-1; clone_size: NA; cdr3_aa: ASTQGTDTEAF
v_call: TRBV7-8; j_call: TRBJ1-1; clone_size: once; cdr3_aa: ASSLTGFSEAF
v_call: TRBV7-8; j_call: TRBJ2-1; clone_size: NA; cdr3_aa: ASSPPLWNEQF
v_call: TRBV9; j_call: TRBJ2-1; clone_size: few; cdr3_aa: ASSVGRVSYNEQF
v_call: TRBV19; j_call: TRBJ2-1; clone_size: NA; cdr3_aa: ASRSDSYPEQF
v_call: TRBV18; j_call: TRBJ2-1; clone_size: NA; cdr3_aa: ASSFTGTVHNEQF
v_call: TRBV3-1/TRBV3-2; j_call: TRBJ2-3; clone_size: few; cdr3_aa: ASSGQVLGTDTQY
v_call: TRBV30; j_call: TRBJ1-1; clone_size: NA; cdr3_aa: AWRGSMNTEAF
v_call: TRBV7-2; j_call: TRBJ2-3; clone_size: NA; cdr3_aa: ASSMSLAGYTDTQY
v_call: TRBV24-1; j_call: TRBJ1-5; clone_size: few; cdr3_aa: ATSVPGSWSNQPQH
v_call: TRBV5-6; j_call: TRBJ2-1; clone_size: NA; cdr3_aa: ASSDRMSSYNEQF
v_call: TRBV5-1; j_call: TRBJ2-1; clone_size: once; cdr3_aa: ASSRVAGENEQF
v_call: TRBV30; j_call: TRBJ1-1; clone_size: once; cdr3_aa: AWSVLTDTEAF
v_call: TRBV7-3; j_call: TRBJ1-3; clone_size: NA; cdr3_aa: ASSPGPGNTIY
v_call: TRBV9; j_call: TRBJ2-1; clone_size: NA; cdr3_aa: ASSVAGYPSYNEQF
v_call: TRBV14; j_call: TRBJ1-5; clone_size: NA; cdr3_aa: ASSQDRLTYQPQH
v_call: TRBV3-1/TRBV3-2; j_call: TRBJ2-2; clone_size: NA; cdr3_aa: ASSQVVAVPRELF
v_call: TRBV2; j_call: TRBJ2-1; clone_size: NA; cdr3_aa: ASTRANEQF
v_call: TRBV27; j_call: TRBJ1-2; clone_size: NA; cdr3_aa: ASSLYDRGLRSYT
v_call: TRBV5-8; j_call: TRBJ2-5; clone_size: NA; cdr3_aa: ASKAGQVQETQY
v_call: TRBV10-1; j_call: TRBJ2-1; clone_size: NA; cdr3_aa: ASSEGGRTYNEQF
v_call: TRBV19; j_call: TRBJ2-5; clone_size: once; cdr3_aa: ASSGVPIETQY
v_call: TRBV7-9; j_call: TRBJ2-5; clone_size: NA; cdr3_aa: ASSLGTSGGPETQY
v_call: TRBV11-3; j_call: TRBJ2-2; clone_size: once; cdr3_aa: ASRLTGTQWIGELF
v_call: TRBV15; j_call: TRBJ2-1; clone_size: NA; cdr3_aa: ATSRDRAGYNEQF
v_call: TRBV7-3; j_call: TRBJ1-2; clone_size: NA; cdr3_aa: ASSPLPGEGYT
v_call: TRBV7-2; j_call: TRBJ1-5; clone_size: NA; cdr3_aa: ASSSPGQYQPQH
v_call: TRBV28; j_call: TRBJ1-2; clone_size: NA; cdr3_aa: ASSSRGPVYGYT